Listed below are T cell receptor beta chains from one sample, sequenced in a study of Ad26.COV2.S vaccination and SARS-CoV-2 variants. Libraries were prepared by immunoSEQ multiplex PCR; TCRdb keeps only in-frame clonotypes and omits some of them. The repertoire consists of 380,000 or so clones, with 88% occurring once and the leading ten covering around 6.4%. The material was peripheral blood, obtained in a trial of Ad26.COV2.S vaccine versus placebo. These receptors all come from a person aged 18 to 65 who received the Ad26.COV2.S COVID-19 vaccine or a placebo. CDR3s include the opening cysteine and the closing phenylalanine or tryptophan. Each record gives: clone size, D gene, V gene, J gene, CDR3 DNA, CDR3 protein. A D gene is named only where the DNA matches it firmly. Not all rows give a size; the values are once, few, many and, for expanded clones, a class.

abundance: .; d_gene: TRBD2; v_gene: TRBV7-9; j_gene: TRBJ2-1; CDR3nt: TGTGCCAGCAGAAGGGGCGGGAGCTCCTACAATGAGCAGTTCTTC; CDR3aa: CASRRGGSSYNEQFF
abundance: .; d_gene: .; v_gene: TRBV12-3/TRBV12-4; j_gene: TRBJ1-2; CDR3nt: TGTGCCAGTGGGGTTCAGCGTCGGGTTGCCTACACCTTC; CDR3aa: CASGVQRRVAYTF
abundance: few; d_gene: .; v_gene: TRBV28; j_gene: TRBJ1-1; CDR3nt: TGTGCCAGCAGTACCTCCATGAACACTGAAGCTTTCTTT; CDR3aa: CASSTSMNTEAFF
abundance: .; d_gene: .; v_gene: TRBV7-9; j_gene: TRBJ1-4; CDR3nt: TGTGCCAGCAGCTTAGGGGAGACAGAAAATGAAAAACTGTTTTTT; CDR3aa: CASSLGETENEKLFF
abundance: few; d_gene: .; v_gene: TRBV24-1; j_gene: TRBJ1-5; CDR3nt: TGTGCCACCAGTGATGGCAGGGTGCCTAATCAGCCCCAGCATTTT; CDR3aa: CATSDGRVPNQPQHF
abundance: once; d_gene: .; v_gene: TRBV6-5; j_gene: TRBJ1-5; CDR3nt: TGTGCCAGCGGCGGAAACCAGGGCGGGGATCAGCCCCAGCATTTT; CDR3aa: CASGGNQGGDQPQHF
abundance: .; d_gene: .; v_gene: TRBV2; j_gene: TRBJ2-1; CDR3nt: TGTGCCAGCTATTTCCCGGATAGCGGCAACAATGAGCAGTTCTTC; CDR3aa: CASYFPDSGNNEQFF
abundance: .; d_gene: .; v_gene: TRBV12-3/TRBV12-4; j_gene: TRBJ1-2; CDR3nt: TGTGCCAGCAGTTTCAGGACTAACTATGGCTACACCTTC; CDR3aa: CASSFRTNYGYTF
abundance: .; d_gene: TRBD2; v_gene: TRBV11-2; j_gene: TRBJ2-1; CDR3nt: TGTGCCAGCAGCTTCCCCGGACTAGCGGGAGTGGTTAATGAGCAGTTCTTC; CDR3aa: CASSFPGLAGVVNEQFF
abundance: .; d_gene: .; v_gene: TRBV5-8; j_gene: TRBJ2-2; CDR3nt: TGTGCCAGCAGCTCCTTAACAGGGTTATGGGCCGGGGAGCTGTTTTTT; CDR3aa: CASSSLTGLWAGELFF
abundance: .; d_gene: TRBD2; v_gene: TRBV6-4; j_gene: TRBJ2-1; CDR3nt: TGTGCCAGCAGTGAAACTAGCGGGAGTAGCGATGAGCAGTTCTTC; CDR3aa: CASSETSGSSDEQFF
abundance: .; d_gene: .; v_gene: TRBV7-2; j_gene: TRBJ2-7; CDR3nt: TGTGCCAGCAGCTTAGGAAGTGTGGGCGCCGGTGACTACGAGCAGTACTTC; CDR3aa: CASSLGSVGAGDYEQYF
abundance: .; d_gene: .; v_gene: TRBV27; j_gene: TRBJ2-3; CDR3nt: TGTGCCAGCAGACAACAGGGCACAGATACGCAGTATTTT; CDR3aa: CASRQQGTDTQYF
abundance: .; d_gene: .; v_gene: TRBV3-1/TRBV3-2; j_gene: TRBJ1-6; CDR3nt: TGTGCCAGCACCGCTCGGGGCCCTAATTCACCCCTCCACTTT; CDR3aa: CASTARGPNSPLHF
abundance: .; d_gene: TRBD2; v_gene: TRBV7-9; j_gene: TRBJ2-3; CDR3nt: TGTGCCAGCAGCACGGGACTAGCAGACACAGATACGCAGTATTTT; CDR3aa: CASSTGLADTDTQYF
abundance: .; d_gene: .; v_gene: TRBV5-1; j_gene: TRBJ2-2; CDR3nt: TGCGCCAGCAGCTTTTCACCCTTGGGAACCGGGGAGCTGTTTTTT; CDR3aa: CASSFSPLGTGELFF
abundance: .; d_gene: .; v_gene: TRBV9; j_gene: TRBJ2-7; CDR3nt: TGTGCCAGCAGCATTTCCACGGGACATACCGACGAGCAGTACTTC; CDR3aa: CASSISTGHTDEQYF
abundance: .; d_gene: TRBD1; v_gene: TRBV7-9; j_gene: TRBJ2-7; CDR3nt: TGTGCCAGCAGCTTAAGGGGACAGGGGGTTTGGTCGAGCGAGCAGTACTTC; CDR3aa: CASSLRGQGVWSSEQYF
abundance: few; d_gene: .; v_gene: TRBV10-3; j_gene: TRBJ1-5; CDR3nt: TGTGCCATCAGTGGGGGGGGGAACAATCAGCCCCAGCATTTT; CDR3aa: CAISGGGNNQPQHF
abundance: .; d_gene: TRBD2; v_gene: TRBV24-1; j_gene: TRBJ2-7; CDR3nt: TGTGCCACCAGTGATTCCCGGACTAGCTACGAGCAGTACTTC; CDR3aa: CATSDSRTSYEQYF
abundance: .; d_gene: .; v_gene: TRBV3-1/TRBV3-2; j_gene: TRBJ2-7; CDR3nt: TGTGCCAGCAGCCGAACACTCAACCTTGCGGGAACATACGAGCAGTACTTC; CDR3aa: CASSRTLNLAGTYEQYF
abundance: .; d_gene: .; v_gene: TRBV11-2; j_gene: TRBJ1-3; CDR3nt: TGTGCCAGCAGCCCGGGGGGTTCTGGAAACACCATATATTTT; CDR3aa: CASSPGGSGNTIYF
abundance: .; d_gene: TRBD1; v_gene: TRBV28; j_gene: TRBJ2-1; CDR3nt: TGTGCCAGCAAGGACCCGACAGGGACCATCTCCTACAATGAGCAGTTCTTC; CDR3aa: CASKDPTGTISYNEQFF
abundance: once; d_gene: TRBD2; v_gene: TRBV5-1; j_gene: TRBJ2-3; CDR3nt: TGCGCCAGCAGCTTGCTTTCTAGCGGGGGGCACACAGATACGCAGTATTTT; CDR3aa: CASSLLSSGGHTDTQYF
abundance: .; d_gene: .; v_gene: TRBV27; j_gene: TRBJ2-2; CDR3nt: TGTGCCAGCAGTTTTGTTACCGGAGCCAACACCGGGGAGCTGTTTTTT; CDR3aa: CASSFVTGANTGELFF
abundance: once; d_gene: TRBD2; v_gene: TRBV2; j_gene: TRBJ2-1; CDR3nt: TGTGCCAGTCGGGAGGGCCCTTACAATGAGCAGTTCTTC; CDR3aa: CASREGPYNEQFF
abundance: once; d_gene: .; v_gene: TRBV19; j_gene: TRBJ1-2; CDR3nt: TGTGCCAGTAGTATGGGGGACTATGGCTACACCTTC; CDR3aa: CASSMGDYGYTF
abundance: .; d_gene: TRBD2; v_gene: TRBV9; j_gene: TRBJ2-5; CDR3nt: TGTGCCAGCAGCGTAGCCCTAGCGGGAGGGATCCAAGAGACCCAGTACTTC; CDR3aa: CASSVALAGGIQETQYF
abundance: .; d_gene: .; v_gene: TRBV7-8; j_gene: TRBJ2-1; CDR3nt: TGTGCCAGCAGCCTCACAGTCAATGAGCAGTTCTTC; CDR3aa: CASSLTVNEQFF
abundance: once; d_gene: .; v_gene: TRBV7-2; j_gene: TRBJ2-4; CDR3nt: TGTGCCAGCAGCTCTCTGACTAGAAGGAACATTCAGTACTTC; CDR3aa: CASSSLTRRNIQYF
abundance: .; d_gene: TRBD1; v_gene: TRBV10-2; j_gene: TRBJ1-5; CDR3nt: TGCGCCAGCAGTGGGGAAAGGACAGGGGGCTCCAATCAGCCCCAGCATTTT; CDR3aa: CASSGERTGGSNQPQHF
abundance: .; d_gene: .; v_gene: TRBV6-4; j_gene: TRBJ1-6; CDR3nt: TGTGCCAGCAGTGACTCTGGTTATAATTCACCCCTCCACTTT; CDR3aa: CASSDSGYNSPLHF
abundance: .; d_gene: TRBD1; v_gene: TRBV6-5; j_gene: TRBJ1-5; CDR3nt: TGTGCCAGCCGGACAGGGAGGAATCAGCCCCAGCATTTT; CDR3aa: CASRTGRNQPQHF
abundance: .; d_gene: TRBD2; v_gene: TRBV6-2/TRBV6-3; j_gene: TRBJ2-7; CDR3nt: TGTGCCAGCAGTTACCCCATAGCGGGATACTCCTACGAGCAGTACTTC; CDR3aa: CASSYPIAGYSYEQYF
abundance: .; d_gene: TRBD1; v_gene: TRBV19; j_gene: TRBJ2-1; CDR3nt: TGTGCCAGTAGCCGAGACAGGGGGTACAATGAGCAGTTCTTC; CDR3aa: CASSRDRGYNEQFF
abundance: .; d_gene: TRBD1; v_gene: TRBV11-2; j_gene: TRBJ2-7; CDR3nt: TGTGCCAGCAGCCGAGGGACAGGGGGAGGCCAGTACTTC; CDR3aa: CASSRGTGGGQYF
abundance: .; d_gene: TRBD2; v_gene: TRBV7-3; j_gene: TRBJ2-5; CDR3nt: TGTGCCAGCAGCTTAAGACTAGCGGGAGGGTATCTGGCAGAGATCCAGTACTTC; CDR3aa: CASSLRLAGGYLAEIQYF
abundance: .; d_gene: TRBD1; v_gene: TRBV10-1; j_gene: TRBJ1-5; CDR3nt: TGCGCCAGCAGTGAGACAGGGGGCCCGAGAAATCAGCCCCAGCATTTT; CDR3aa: CASSETGGPRNQPQHF
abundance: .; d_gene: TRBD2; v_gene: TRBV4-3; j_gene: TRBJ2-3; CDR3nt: TGCGCCAGCAGCCAAGAGTCGAGCGGGAGGGCCCGCGACACAGATACGCAGTATTTT; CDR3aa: CASSQESSGRARDTDTQYF
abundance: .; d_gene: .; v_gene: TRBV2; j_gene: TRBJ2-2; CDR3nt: TGTGCCAGCAGTGAAAATCTGGGCAGGGCCACCGGGGAGCTGTTTTTT; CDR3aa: CASSENLGRATGELFF
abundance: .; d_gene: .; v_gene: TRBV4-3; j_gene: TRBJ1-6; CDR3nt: TGCGCCAGCAGCCAAGGTCTGAGGAATTCTTCACCCCTCCACTTT; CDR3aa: CASSQGLRNSSPLHF
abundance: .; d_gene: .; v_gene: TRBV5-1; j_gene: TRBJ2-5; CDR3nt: TGCGCCAGCAGCTTGGCCAGCGGCCTAGCGGAGACCCAGTACTTC; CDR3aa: CASSLASGLAETQYF
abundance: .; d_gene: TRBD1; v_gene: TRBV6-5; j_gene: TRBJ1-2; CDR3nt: TGTGCCAGCAGACAGGGACAGGCGGGCTATGGCTACACCTTC; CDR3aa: CASRQGQAGYGYTF
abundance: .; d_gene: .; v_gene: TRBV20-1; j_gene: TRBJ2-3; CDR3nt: TGCAGTGCTAGTGGCTCAGCGGGCGGGGGCTCAGATACGCAGTATTTT; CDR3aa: CSASGSAGGGSDTQYF
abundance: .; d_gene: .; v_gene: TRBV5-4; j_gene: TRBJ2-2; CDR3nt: TGTGCCAGCAGCTTTTGGGGGCCCGACACCGGGGAGCTGTTTTTT; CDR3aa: CASSFWGPDTGELFF
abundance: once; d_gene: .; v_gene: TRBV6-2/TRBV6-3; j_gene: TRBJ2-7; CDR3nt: TGTGCCAGCAGCCCCCGACAGGGGTCGGGGGGCGAGCAGTACTTC; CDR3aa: CASSPRQGSGGEQYF
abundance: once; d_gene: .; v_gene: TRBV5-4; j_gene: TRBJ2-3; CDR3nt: TGTGCCAGCAGCTTATACGGGGGTGCAGATACGCAGTATTTT; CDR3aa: CASSLYGGADTQYF
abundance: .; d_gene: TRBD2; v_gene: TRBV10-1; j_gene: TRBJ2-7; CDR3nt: TGCGCCAGCTTTGCCGGGACTAGCGACTACGAGCAGTACTTC; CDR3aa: CASFAGTSDYEQYF
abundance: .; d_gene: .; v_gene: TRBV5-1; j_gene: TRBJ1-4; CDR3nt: TGCGCCAGCAGGGCGAACGTTGGGGATAATGAAAAACTGTTTTTT; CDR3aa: CASRANVGDNEKLFF
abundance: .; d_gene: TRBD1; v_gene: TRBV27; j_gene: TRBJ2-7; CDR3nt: TGTGCCAGCAGTCGCCCCCGGGACAGGGCCCACGAGCAGTACTTC; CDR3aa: CASSRPRDRAHEQYF
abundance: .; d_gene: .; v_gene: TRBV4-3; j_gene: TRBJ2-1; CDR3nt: TGCGCCAGCAGCCAATGTAGGGCCGGTGAGTTCTTC; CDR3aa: CASSQCRAGEFF
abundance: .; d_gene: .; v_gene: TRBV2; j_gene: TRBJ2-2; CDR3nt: TGTGCCAGCAGTACTCACGGGACACTGAACACCGGGGAGCTGTTTTTT; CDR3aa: CASSTHGTLNTGELFF
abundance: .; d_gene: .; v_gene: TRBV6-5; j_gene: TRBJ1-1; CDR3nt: TGTGCCAGCAGTTACTCGTGGGGAACGAACACTGAAGCTTTCTTT; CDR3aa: CASSYSWGTNTEAFF
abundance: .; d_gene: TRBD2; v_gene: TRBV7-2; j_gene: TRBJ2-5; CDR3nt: TGTGCCAGCAGCTTAGCCGGGACTAGTCAAGAGACCCAGTACTTC; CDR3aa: CASSLAGTSQETQYF
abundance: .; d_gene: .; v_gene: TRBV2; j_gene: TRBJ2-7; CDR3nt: TGTGCCAGCAGTGAAGTCGAGGACGAGCAGTACTTC; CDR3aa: CASSEVEDEQYF
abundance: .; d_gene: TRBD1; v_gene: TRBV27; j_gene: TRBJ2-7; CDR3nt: TGTGCCAGCAGTCTCTCCGGGACAGGGTACTACGAGCAGTACTTC; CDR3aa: CASSLSGTGYYEQYF
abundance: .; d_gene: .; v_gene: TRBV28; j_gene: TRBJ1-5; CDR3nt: TGTGCCAGCGGAAACACAGGGATATCAGTCCAGCATTTT; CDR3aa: CASGNTGISVQHF
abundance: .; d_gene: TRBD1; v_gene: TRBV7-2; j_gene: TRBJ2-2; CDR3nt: TGTGCCAGCAGCTTATTCGGGACAGCGAACACCGGGGAGCTGTTTTTT; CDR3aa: CASSLFGTANTGELFF
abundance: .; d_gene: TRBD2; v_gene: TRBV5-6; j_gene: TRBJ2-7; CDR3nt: TGTGCCAGCAGCTTGGGGCTAGCGGGAGGCGAGCAGTACTTC; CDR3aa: CASSLGLAGGEQYF